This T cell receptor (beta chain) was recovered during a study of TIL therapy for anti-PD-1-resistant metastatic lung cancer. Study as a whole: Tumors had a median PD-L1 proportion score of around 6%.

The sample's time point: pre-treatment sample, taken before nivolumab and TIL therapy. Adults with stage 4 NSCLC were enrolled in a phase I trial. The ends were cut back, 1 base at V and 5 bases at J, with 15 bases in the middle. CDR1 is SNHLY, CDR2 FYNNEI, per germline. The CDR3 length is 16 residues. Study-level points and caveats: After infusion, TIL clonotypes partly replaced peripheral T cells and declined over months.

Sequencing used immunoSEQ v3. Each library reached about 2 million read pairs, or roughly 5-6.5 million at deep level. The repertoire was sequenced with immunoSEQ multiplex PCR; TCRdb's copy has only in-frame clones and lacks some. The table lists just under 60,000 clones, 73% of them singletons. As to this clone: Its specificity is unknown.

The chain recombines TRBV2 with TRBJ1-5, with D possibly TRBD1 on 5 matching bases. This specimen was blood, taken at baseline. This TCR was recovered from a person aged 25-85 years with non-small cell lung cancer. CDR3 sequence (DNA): TGTGCCAGCAGTGAAGTCTTTGGAGGGGATGATCAGCCCCAGCATTTT. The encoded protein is CASSEVFGGDDQPQHF.